This T cell receptor beta chain was sequenced for a study of blood T cell repertoires in COVID-19. Study in general: Both acute and convalescent COVID-19 samples were obtained from the United States, Italy and Spain. PBMCs, B-cell-depleted T cells, or T cells provided the cDNA or gDNA that made up the material.

The CDR3 extends over 14 amino acids. CDR1 is SGHVS, CDR2 FQNEAQ, per germline. V was clipped by 5 bases and J by 1 base, with 11 bases between them. The protocol was immunoSEQ multiplex PCR, while the TCRdb copy is restricted to in-frame clones and leaves out a portion. The table has about 150,000 clones, about 82% seen once. The sequencing sample was made of PBMCs or T cells enriched from blood (not recorded which). The chain recombines TRBV7-8 with TRBJ2-5; D uncertain. The sequence came from a woman in her thirties or forties who had recovered from COVID-19. Here the CDR3 reads CASSLRLGQETQYF. In DNA, the CDR3 is TGTGCCAGCAGCCTTCGACTGGGCCAAGAGACCCAGTACTTC.